Sequencing of this T cell receptor beta chain was carried out in a study of monozygotic twins with inflammatory bowel disease. Whole-study findings and limits: Sharing of clonotypes with others was lower in IBD patients than in healthy twins, and this was especially so with disease activity. Patient repertoire variability may have increased through differing immunosuppressive treatments.

Total RNA input per TCR library was roughly 3,800 ng. Eight separate reactions per sample served to make cDNA. TCRdb re-called the 5' RACE reads and gives one entry per CDR3 protein, without DNA. Here the sample table reports about 210,000 distinct CDR3 sequences. Points on this clonotype: Its specificity is unknown.

Germline CDR1 and CDR2: SGHTA and FQGNSA. The CDR3 has 16 residues. The sequence came from a human donor with ulcerative colitis or Crohn's disease, or a healthy co-twin of an affected twin (not recorded which). The sample comprised blood. V usage is TRBV7-2 and J usage is TRBJ2-2; the D call of TRBD2 rests on TCRdb alone, since no DNA is present to check it. CDR3 protein: CASIPRTTLDAGELFF.